The clone carrying this TCR beta chain was observed once. The data were produced by immunoSEQ multiplex PCR, yet TCRdb's version contains in-frame clones alone and is incomplete. The sample holds roughly 110,000 clones, 80% to 95% seen once. The record originates from a study of T cell responses to AZD1222 COVID-19 vaccine. The sequence was collected from an adult who received the AZD1222 COVID-19 vaccine. This sample comprised peripheral blood, obtained 28 days after the second AZD1222 dose.

Written as DNA, the CDR3 is TGTGCCAGCAGTGAAGATGGAGGTCTACTCTACGAGCAGTACTTC. Residues: CASSEDGGLLYEQYF. V gene TRBV2 combines with J gene TRBJ2-7; perhaps TRBD2 as D (5 bases). The CDR3 length is 15 residues. Trimming stripped 1 base from V and 3 bases from J, with 13 bases between. The germline gives CDR1 SNHLY, CDR2 FYNNEI.